A selection of T cell receptor beta chains follows, all from one sample in a study of blood T cell repertoires in COVID-19. Generated by immunoSEQ multiplex PCR, the TCRdb table keeps only in-frame clones and is missing some. The sample holds roughly 280,000 clones, over 80% seen once. The sequenced material came from PBMCs or T cells enriched from blood (not recorded which). The receptors shown here come from a woman in her 30s with acute COVID-19. CDR3s include the opening cysteine and the closing phenylalanine or tryptophan. The D gene is left open where the match is weak. Clone size appears in some rows only: once, few, many, or a class for an expanded clone.

J: TRBJ2-7; D: TRBD1; size: -; V: TRBV28; DNA: TGTGCCAGCAGCCCCACAGGGGGTGACAACTACGAGCAGTACTTC; CDR3: CASSPTGGDNYEQYF
J: TRBJ2-5; D: -; size: -; V: TRBV2; DNA: TGTGCCAGCAGTGAAGCGCCTCTCTCTCGGTACCAAGAGACCCAGTACTTC; CDR3: CASSEAPLSRYQETQYF
J: TRBJ2-7; D: -; size: -; V: TRBV20-1; DNA: TGCAGTGCCGGAGATCTCGAGCAGTACTTC; CDR3: CSAGDLEQYF
J: TRBJ2-1; D: TRBD2; size: -; V: TRBV4-3; DNA: TGCGCCAGCAGCCAAGGTGGGGCCCTAGCGGGAGTTGAGCAGTTCTTC; CDR3: CASSQGGALAGVEQFF
J: TRBJ1-4; D: -; size: -; V: TRBV15; DNA: TGTGCCACCAGCAGAGATCGTAGGTCGGGGTCCGGTTATGAAAAACTGTTTTTT; CDR3: CATSRDRRSGSGYEKLFF
J: TRBJ1-6; D: -; size: -; V: TRBV5-5; DNA: TGTGCCAGCAGCTTGTCGGGGGGGCCGGGGAATTCACCCCTCCACTTT; CDR3: CASSLSGGPGNSPLHF
J: TRBJ1-1; D: TRBD1; size: -; V: TRBV7-2; DNA: TGTGCCAGCAGTAACAGGGGCCAGGGTCGTGAAGCTTTCTTT; CDR3: CASSNRGQGREAFF
J: TRBJ2-3; D: -; size: -; V: TRBV7-8; DNA: TGTGCCAGCAGCTTAGAAGGACTACACACAGATACGCAGTATTTT; CDR3: CASSLEGLHTDTQYF
J: TRBJ2-7; D: -; size: -; V: TRBV7-8; DNA: TGTGCCAGCAGCTTAGTGCGCTACGAGCAGTACTTC; CDR3: CASSLVRYEQYF
J: TRBJ1-4; D: -; size: -; V: TRBV10-2; DNA: TGCGCCAGCAGAGGGGGGGCGTTGGGTGAAAAACTGTTTTTT; CDR3: CASRGGALGEKLFF
J: TRBJ1-6; D: -; size: -; V: TRBV27; DNA: TGTGCCAGCGGATGGACTAGCTCCTATAATTCACCCCTCCACTTT; CDR3: CASGWTSSYNSPLHF
J: TRBJ2-7; D: TRBD2; size: -; V: TRBV6-6; DNA: TGTGCCAGCAGTCCTTGGACTAGCGGGGGCTTAGGCTCCTACGAGCAGTACTTC; CDR3: CASSPWTSGGLGSYEQYF
J: TRBJ1-4; D: -; size: -; V: TRBV14; DNA: TGTGCCAGCAGCCAAGAATCAGGGGCAGGTGAAAAACTGTTTTTT; CDR3: CASSQESGAGEKLFF
J: TRBJ1-5; D: -; size: -; V: TRBV27; DNA: TGTGCCAGCAGTTTCGCAGGGGATCAGCCCCAGCATTTT; CDR3: CASSFAGDQPQHF
J: TRBJ2-2; D: TRBD2; size: -; V: TRBV4-3; DNA: TGCGCCAGCAGCCAGGAACTAGCGGGAGGAATCGGGGAGCTGTTTTTT; CDR3: CASSQELAGGIGELFF
J: TRBJ2-6; D: -; size: -; V: TRBV15; DNA: TGTGCCACCAGCAGAGCCCGCAGGGCAGGTGGGGCCAACGTCCTGACTTTC; CDR3: CATSRARRAGGANVLTF
J: TRBJ1-1; D: -; size: -; V: TRBV2; DNA: TGTGCCAGCAGCGCCGGGTCTATTAAGACTGAAGCTTTCTTT; CDR3: CASSAGSIKTEAFF
J: TRBJ2-1; D: TRBD1; size: -; V: TRBV9; DNA: TGTGCCAGCAGCGGAGGACAGGGGGCCCCCAATGAGCAGTTCTTC; CDR3: CASSGGQGAPNEQFF
J: TRBJ1-5; D: TRBD1; size: once; V: TRBV6-5; DNA: TGTGCCAGCAGATCGGGACAGCGAGATCAGCCCCAGCATTTT; CDR3: CASRSGQRDQPQHF
J: TRBJ2-2; D: TRBD2; size: -; V: TRBV29-1; DNA: TGCAGCGTGGGGACTAGCGGGAGGGCCGGGGAGCTGTTTTTT; CDR3: CSVGTSGRAGELFF
J: TRBJ2-7; D: -; size: -; V: TRBV6-2/TRBV6-3; DNA: TGTGCCAGCAGCTCGGGGACTCCTTTCGAGCAGTACTTC; CDR3: CASSSGTPFEQYF
J: TRBJ2-1; D: -; size: -; V: TRBV19; DNA: TGTGCCAGTAGTTATACGGCCTACAATGAGCAGTTCTTC; CDR3: CASSYTAYNEQFF
J: TRBJ2-1; D: TRBD1; size: -; V: TRBV15; DNA: TGTGCCACCAGTTCTGGGGACAGGGAGTACAATGAGCAGTTCTTC; CDR3: CATSSGDREYNEQFF
J: TRBJ2-3; D: TRBD2; size: -; V: TRBV6-5; DNA: TGTGCCAGCACGGGAGGGGGAGATACGCAGTATTTT; CDR3: CASTGGGDTQYF
J: TRBJ1-1; D: -; size: few; V: TRBV5-1; DNA: TGCGCCAGCAGCTCCCCGGGACACTTGAACACTGAAGCTTTCTTT; CDR3: CASSSPGHLNTEAFF
J: TRBJ2-4; D: -; size: -; V: TRBV29-1; DNA: TGCAGCGTAGAAGGTTTGGGGGGAGCTCCCAAAAACATTCAGTACTTC; CDR3: CSVEGLGGAPKNIQYF
J: TRBJ2-7; D: -; size: -; V: TRBV2; DNA: TGTGCCAGCAGTGGCGGGGACAGTAGCTCCTACGAGCAGTACTTC; CDR3: CASSGGDSSSYEQYF
J: TRBJ2-1; D: -; size: few; V: TRBV11-2; DNA: TGTGCCAGCAGCGCCTTACAGGGAAATGAGCAGTTCTTC; CDR3: CASSALQGNEQFF
J: TRBJ1-2; D: TRBD1; size: -; V: TRBV3-1/TRBV3-2; DNA: TGTGCCAGCAGCCAAGGGATTAGGGACAGAACCTATGGCTACACCTTC; CDR3: CASSQGIRDRTYGYTF
J: TRBJ2-3; D: TRBD2; size: once; V: TRBV5-1; DNA: TGCGCCAGCAGCTTGGGGCTAGCGGGCCACACAGATACGCAGTATTTT; CDR3: CASSLGLAGHTDTQYF
J: TRBJ2-3; D: -; size: once; V: TRBV7-8; DNA: TGTGCCAGCAGCTTCCGACTCTCCGGGTTGGTAGATACGCAGTATTTT; CDR3: CASSFRLSGLVDTQYF
J: TRBJ2-6; D: TRBD2; size: once; V: TRBV19; DNA: TGTGCCAGTAGTATAGGGTTAGCGGGAGCTCACTCTGGGGCCAACGTCCTGACTTTC; CDR3: CASSIGLAGAHSGANVLTF
J: TRBJ1-6; D: -; size: -; V: TRBV28; DNA: TGTGCCAGCAGTCAAGGGGTTGGCTCACCCCTCCACTTT; CDR3: CASSQGVGSPLHF
J: TRBJ2-2; D: TRBD2; size: -; V: TRBV19; DNA: TGTGCCAGTAGTTCCGGACTAGCGGCTTACACCGGGGAGCTGTTTTTT; CDR3: CASSSGLAAYTGELFF
J: TRBJ2-1; D: -; size: once; V: TRBV27; DNA: TGTGCCAGCAGTTCCCCTGAGCACAATGAGCAGTTCTTC; CDR3: CASSSPEHNEQFF
J: TRBJ2-7; D: TRBD2; size: few; V: TRBV29-1; DNA: TGCAGCGTTGAAGGAGCGGGAGTTATCTACGAGCAGTACTTC; CDR3: CSVEGAGVIYEQYF
J: TRBJ1-2; D: -; size: -; V: TRBV28; DNA: TGTGCCAGCAGTTTGTGGTCGGGGGGCTACACCTTC; CDR3: CASSLWSGGYTF
J: TRBJ2-3; D: -; size: -; V: TRBV28; DNA: TGTGCCAGCAGTTTACACAGGGGGGGCCCAGATACGCAGTATTTT; CDR3: CASSLHRGGPDTQYF